This TCR beta chain was found in a study of T cells in Graves' hyperthyroidism and ophthalmopathy. Amplification targeted TCR beta CDR3 regions from RNA transcripts. The HTBI set primed first-round TCR CDR3 RT-PCR. TCRdb re-called the multiplex PCR reads through MiXCR, storing one row per CDR3 protein. The repertoire has hundreds of thousands of distinct CDR3 sequences, roughly 20% of them found once; the top ten carry around 64%. This clonotype showed up many times. Its antigen remains unidentified. With duration under 3 months, ophthalmopathy was active: Clinical Activity Score at least 3, NOSPECS at least 4. The study left out patients who had uncontrolled infection, other autoimmune disease, pregnancy or lactation. Findings of the study overall: Blood also showed most of the thyroid clonotypes that were expanded above 0.001.

The CDR3 spans 13 residues. The germline V gene has CDR1 SNHLY and CDR2 FYNNEI. V was trimmed by 3 bases and J by 7 bases, leaving 12 bases between them. The J gene is TRBJ1-2, the V gene TRBV2, with D perhaps TRBD1 (5 bases). This receptor was obtained from a man aged 25 to 40 with Graves' ophthalmopathy. Sequenced sample: blood. The CDR3 DNA sequence: TGTGCCAGCAGTGACAGGGCTGGGGTTGGCTACACCTTC. Translated: CASSDRAGVGYTF.